Described below is a single T cell receptor (beta chain) sequence and its context. The antigen is unknown. The data were taken from a study of blood T cells in healthy people across ages. Looked up from germline, CDR1 is SGHTA and CDR2 is FQGNSA. Trimming took 5 bases from V and 6 from J; bases not matched to a gene: 11. The CDR3 runs to 16 residues. Sample-barcoded 5' priming and a J-beta primer mix drove a second PCR of roughly 6 to 12 cycles. TCRdb recomputed calls from the 5' RACE reads with MiXCR, one row per CDR3 protein. This sample carries more than 500,000 distinct CDR3 sequences, around 27% of them seen once, and the ten largest clones take 3% to 4.5%. General study points: The fall in TCR beta diversity per million T cells was roughly linear with age.

The same data also went into a second study, on T cells of mothers and their children. Turning to that study: It was through the M1S primer of the second PCR that sample barcodes and 2-4 random nucleotides were added.

The chain recombines TRBV7-2 with TRBJ2-2, with 8 bases that match TRBD2. The specimen was blood. This sequence was found in a boy aged 2-15 years in good health. The CDR3 region is CASSPAGTSVPGELFF. The CDR3 bases are TGTGCCAGCAGCCCGGCCGGGACTAGTGTTCCCGGGGAGCTGTTTTTT.